This T cell receptor (beta chain) was sequenced in a study of technical replicates of blood from a few donors. V was pared by 3 bases and J by 5 bases, with 4 bases of the junction left unmatched. Germline V gene lookup returns CDR1 SGHRS and CDR2 YFSETQ. This CDR3 is 13 amino acids long. This table comes from immunoSEQ multiplex PCR, and its TCRdb copy is limited to in-frame clones, with some not included. The table lists over 50,000 clones, around 93% of them singletons, with 4.3% in the top ten. This chain links TRBV5-1 with TRBJ1-1; TRBD1 aligns across 7 bases. The source of this sequence is a human donor in good health. Some clones in this sample may be carry-over from other donors' samples. Material: PBMCs. As DNA, the CDR3 is TGCGCCAGCAGCTATACAGGGGAGACTGAAGCTTTCTTT. Translated: CASSYTGETEAFF.